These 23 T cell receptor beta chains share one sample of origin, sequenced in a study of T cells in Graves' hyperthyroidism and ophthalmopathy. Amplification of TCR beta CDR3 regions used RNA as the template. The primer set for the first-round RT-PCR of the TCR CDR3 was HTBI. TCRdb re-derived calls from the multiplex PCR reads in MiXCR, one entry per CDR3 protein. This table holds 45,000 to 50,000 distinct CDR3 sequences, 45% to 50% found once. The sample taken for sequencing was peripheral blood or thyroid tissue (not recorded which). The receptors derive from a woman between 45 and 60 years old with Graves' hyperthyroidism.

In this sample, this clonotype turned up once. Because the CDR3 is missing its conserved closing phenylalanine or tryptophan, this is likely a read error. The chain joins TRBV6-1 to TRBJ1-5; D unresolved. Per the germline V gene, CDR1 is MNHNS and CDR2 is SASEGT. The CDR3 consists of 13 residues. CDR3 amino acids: CASRVWSSQPQHS. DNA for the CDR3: TGTGCCAGCCGTGTTTGGAGCAGTCAGCCCCAGCATTCT.

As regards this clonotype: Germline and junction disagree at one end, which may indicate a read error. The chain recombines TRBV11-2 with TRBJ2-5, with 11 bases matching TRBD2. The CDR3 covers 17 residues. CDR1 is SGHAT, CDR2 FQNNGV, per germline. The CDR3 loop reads CASSLALAGGPQETRYF. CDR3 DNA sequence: TGTGCCAGCAGCTTGGCCCTAGCGGGAGGCCCTCAAGAGACCCGGTACTTC.

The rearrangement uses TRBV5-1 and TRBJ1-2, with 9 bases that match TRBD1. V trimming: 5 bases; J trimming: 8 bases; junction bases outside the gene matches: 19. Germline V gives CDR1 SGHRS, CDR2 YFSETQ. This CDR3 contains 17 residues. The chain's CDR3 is CASREPGQGLLAGGYTF. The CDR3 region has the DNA TGCGCCAGCAGGGAGCCGGGACAGGGACTTCTTGCAGGGGGCTACACCTTC.

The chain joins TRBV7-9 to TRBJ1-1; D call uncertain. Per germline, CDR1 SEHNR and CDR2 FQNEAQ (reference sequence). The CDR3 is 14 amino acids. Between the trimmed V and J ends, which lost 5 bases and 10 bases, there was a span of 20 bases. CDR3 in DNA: TGTGCCAGCAGCGCCGACGGGCAGGAATTTGGAGCTTTCTTT. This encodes CASSADGQEFGAFF.

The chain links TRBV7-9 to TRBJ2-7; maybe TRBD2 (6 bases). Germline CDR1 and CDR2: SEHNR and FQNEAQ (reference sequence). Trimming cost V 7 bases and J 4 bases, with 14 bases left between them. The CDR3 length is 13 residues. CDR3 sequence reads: CASIAREEYEQYF. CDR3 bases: TGTGCCAGCATAGCCAGGGAGGAGTACGAGCAGTACTTC.

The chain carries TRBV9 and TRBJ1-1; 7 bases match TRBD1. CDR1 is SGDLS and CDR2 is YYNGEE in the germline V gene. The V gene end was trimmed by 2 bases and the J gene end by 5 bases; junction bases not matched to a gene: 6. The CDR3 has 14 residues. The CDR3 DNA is TGTGCCAGCAGCGTTCAGGGGGAATGGACTGAAGCTTTCTTT. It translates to CASSVQGEWTEAFF.

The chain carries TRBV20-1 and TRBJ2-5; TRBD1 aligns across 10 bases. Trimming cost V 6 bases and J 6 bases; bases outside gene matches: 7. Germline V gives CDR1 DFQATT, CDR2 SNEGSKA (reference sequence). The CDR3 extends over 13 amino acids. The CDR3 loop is CSAQTGGTQTQYF. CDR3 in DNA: TGCAGTGCCCAGACAGGGGGCACACAGACCCAGTACTTC.

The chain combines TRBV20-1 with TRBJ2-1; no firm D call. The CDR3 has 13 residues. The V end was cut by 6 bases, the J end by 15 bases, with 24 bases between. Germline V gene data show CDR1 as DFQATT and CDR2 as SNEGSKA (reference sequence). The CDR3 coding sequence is TGCAGTGCGCGTGAACCCTCGCACCGGACGTTGTTCTTC. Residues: CSAREPSHRTLFF.

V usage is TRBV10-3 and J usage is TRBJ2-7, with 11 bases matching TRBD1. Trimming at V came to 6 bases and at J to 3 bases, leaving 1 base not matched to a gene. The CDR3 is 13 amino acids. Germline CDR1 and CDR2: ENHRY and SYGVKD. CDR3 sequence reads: CAIRGTGGYEQYF. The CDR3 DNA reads TGTGCCATCAGGGGGACAGGGGGCTACGAGCAGTACTTC.

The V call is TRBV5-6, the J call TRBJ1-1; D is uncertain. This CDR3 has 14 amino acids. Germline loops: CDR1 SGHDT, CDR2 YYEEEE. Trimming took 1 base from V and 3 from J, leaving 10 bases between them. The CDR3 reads CASSLYPGHTEAFF. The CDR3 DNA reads TGTGCCAGCAGCTTGTACCCCGGACACACTGAAGCTTTCTTT.

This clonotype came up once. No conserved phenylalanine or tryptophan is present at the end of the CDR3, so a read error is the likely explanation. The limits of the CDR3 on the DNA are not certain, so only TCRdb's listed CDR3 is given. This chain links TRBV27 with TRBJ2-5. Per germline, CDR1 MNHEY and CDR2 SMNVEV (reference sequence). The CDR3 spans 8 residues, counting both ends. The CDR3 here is CASSTFYS.

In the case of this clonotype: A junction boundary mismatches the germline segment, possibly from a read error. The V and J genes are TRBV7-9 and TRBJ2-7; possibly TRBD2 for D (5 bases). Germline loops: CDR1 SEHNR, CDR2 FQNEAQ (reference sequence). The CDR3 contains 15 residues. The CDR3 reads CSSSLAVTLSYEQYF. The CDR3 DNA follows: TGTTCCAGCAGCCTAGCTGTGACTCTCTCCTACGAGCAGTACTTC.

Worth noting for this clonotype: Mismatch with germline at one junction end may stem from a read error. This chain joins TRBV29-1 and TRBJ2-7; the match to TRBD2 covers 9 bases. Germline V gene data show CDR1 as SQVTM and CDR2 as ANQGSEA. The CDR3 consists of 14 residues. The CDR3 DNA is TGCAGCGTTGAAGGCGGGAGGGGCACCGGGGAGCTGTACTTC. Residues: CSVEGGRGTGELYF.

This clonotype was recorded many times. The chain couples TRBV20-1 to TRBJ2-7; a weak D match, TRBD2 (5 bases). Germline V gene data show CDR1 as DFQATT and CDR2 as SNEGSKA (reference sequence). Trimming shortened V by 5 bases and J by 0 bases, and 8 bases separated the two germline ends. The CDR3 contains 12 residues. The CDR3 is CSALRASYEQYF. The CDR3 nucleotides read TGCAGTGCTCTGCGGGCCTCCTACGAGCAGTACTTC.

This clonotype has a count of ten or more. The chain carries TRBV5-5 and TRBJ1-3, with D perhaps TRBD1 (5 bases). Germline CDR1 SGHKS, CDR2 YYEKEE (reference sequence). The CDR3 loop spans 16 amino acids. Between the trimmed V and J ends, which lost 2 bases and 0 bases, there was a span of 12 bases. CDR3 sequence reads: CASSLDSSFSGNTIYF. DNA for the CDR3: TGTGCCAGCAGCTTAGACAGTTCCTTCTCTGGAAACACCATATATTTT.

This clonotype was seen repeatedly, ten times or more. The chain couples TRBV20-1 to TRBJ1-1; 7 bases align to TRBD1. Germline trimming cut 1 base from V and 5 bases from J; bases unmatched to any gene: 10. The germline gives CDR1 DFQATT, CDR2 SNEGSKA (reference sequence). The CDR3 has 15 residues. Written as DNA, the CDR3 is TGCAGTGCTAGAGGGTGGACAGGACTGGAGACTGAAGCTTTCTTT. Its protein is CSARGWTGLETEAFF.

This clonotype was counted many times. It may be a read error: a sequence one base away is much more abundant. The CDR3 nucleotides read TGTGCCATCAGTGAAGGCAACACCAGGGAGCTGTTTTTT. Translating gives CAISEGNTRELFF. The chain couples TRBV10-3 to TRBJ2-2; D gene unclear. Germline CDR1 and CDR2: ENHRY and SYGVKD. This CDR3 region has 13 residues.

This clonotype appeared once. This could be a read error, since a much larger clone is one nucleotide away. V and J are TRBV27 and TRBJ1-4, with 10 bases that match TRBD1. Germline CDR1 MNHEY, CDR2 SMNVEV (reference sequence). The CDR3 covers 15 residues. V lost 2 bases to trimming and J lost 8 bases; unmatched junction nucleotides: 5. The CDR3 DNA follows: TGTGCCAGCAGTTTAACGACAGGGGGCTGGGAAAAACTGTTTTTT. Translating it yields CASSLTTGGWEKLFF. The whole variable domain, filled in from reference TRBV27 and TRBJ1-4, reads EAQVTQNPRYLITVTGKKLTVTCSQNMNHEYMSWYRQDPGLGLRQIYYSMNVEVTDKGDVPEGYKVSRKEKRNFPLILESPSPNQTSLYFCASSLTTGGWEKLFFGSGTQLSVL.

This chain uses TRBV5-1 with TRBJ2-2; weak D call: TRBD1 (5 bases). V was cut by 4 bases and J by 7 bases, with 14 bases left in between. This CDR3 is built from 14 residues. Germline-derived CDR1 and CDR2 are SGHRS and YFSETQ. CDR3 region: CASSRTPEIGELFF. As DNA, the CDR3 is TGCGCCAGCAGCAGGACACCCGAAATCGGGGAGCTGTTTTTT.

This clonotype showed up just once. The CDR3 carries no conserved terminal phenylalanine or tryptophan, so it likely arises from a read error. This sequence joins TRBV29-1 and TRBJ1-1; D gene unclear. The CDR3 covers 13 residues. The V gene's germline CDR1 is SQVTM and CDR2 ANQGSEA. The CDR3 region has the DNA TGCAGCGTCAAACATCGGCAGAACACTGTAGCTTTCCTT. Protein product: CSVKHRQNTVAFL.

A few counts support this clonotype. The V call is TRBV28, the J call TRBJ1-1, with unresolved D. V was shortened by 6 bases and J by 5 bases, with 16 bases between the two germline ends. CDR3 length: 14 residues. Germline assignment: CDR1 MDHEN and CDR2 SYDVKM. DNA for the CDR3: TGTGCCAGCAGAGAATTGAGGGTATGGACTGAAGCTTTCTTT. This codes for CASRELRVWTEAFF.

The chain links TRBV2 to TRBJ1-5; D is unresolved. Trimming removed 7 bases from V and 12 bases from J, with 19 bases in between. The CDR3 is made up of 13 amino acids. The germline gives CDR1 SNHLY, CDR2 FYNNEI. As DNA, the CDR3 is TGTGCCAGCACTACTTCATCGGGAGGGCACCAGCATTTT. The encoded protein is CASTTSSGGHQHF.

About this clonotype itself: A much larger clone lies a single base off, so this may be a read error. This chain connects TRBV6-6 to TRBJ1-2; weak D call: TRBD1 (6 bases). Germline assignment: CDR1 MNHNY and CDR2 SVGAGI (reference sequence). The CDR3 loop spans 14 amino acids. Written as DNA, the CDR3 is TGTGCCAGCAGTCGCCGGGACATCAGCTATGGCTGCACCTTC. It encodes CASSRRDISYGCTF.